This T cell receptor beta chain emerged from a study of T-cell reconstitution after alpha-beta-depleted transplantation in children (dated by TCRdb to 2016 to 2018). Concerning the study at large: Using TCR repertoire profiling, the study quantitatively followed how T-cell immune reconstitution unfolded in children after TCRalphabeta/CD19-depleted allogeneic hematopoietic cell transplantation. Results and caveats for the whole study, not just this receptor: The apparently early alphabetaT-cell count recovery about two months after transplant was reportedly dependent on only several hundred rapidly expanded clones derived from non-depleted graft cells. Hyperexpanded clone frequencies declined over subsequent months; after one year, T-cell counts and TCRbeta diversity were mostly attributed to newly produced T cells. In some patients, high TCRbeta diversity at day 60 was attributed to recipient T cells and intrathymic progenitors that had survived conditioning.

Taken from the germline V gene, the CDR1 and CDR2 loops are LGHNA and YSLEER. From cysteine to phenylalanine, the CDR3 is 15 amino acids long. Just the 45-base CDR3 DNA is kept, in frame starting at base 1. Here V drops 1 base and J drops 5 bases, and the junction holds 5 bases not matched to any gene. The protocol used for the library was PCR. Sequencing took place on an Illumina HiSeq 2500. To normalize quantification of the TCRbeta repertoire, the TCR libraries were built with molecular barcoding that relied on unique molecular identifiers. The public reads were quality trimmed at Q25 with fastp and then assembled into clones with MiXCR by TCRdb, keeping productive beta chains. Rows with one shared CDR3 protein collapse into an entry with the most common genes and DNA. Here the sample has some 300,000 distinct CDR3 sequences; around 10% occur a single time. 7% to 9.5% of the sample comes from the top ten.

A note on this clonotype: Its cognate antigen has yet to be identified. No qualities accompany the bases; no much larger clone lies one base away.

The treatment or condition tag for this specimen amounts to: allogeneic hematopoietic cell transplantation with graft depleted of TCRalphabeta T cells and CD19 B cells. The children who served as transplant recipients had been given grafts of TCRalphabeta/CD19-depleted allogeneic hematopoietic cells. This sequence uses TRBV4-3 and TRBJ2-7, and 10 bases in between align with TRBD1. Sequences were derived from PBMCs, sampled before TCRalphabeta/CD19-depleted stem cell transplant. The clonotype comes from a boy in the first two years of life with acute myeloid leukemia, due to receive a stem cell transplant. The CDR3 corresponds to CASSQADRGRDEQYF. The DNA is as follows: TGCGCCAGCAGCCAAGCCGACAGGGGGCGGGACGAGCAGTACTTC.